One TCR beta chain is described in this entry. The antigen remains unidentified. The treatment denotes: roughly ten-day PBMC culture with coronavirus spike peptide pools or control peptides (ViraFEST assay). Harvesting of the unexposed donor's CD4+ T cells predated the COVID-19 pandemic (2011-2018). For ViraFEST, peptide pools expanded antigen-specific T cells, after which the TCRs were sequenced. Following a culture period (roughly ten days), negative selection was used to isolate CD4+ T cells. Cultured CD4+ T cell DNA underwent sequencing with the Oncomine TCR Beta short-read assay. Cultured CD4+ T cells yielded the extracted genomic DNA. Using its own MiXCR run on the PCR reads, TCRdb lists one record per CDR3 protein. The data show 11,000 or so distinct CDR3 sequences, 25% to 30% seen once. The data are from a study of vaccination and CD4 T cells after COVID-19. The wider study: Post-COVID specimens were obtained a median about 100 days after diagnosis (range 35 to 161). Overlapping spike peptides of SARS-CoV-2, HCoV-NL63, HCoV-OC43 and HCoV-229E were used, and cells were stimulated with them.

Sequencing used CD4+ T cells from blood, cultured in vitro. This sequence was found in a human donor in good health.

As DNA, the CDR3 is TGTGCCAGCAGAGGGACTAGCGGCATCACCGGGGAGCTGTTTTTT. Residues: CASRGTSGITGELFF. The chain employs TRBV6-2 or TRBV6-3 and TRBJ2-2, with 11 bases matching TRBD2. J was trimmed by 4 bases and V by 6 bases; bases with no gene match: 4. The CDR3 is made up of 15 amino acids. Germline loops: CDR1 MNHEY, CDR2 SVGEGT.